This TCR beta chain was found in a study of T cell responses to AZD1222 COVID-19 vaccine. Whole-study context: Both about-4-week and about-12-week second-dose recipients were combined. General study findings and limits: White British donors predominated, females outnumbered males, and clonal diversity was possibly underestimated. Reportedly, close to half of spike-specific TCRs are directed against unmutated variant regions. Repertoires were obtained only post-peak T cell response.

The repertoire was sequenced with immunoSEQ multiplex PCR; TCRdb's copy has only in-frame clones and lacks some. The sample records 65,000 to 80,000 clones, over 85% being singletons. As to this clone: What it recognizes is unknown.

The receptor's source is an adult in good health. The sequenced sample was peripheral blood, obtained on day 0 of AZD1222 vaccination.

In DNA, the CDR3 is TGTGCCAGCAGCTTCCCCCGGGACAGGGGGCTTCATGAAAAACTGTTTTTT. Amino acids: CASSFPRDRGLHEKLFF. This chain uses TRBV11-3 with TRBJ1-4; the match to TRBD1 covers 12 bases. J lost 6 bases, V lost 3 bases, and 8 bases had no gene match. The CDR3 contains 17 residues. CDR1 and CDR2 (germline): SGHNT, YENEEA.